Given below is one TCR beta chain in context. What it binds is not known. The study sequenced TCR beta in blood CD8+ and CD4+ T cells. The CD8+ and CD4+ T cells were negatively isolated, with the TEMRA cells enriched by FACS. Germline lookup yields CDR1 DFQATT and CDR2 SNEGSKA (reference sequence). The J segment lost 2 bases and the V segment lost 5 bases, leaving 5 bases of the junction unmatched. The length of the CDR3 is 13 residues. This specimen belongs to a study of CD8 T cells in Susac syndrome. Study-wide findings and caveats: The study acknowledged a relatively small number of individuals in its TCR sequencing and HLA analysis.

With random hexamers, reverse transcription was performed on roughly 0.5 to 1 ug of RNA. The authors amplified TCR beta CDR3 across 54 Vbeta and 13 Jbeta using immunoSEQ multiplex PCR. MiXCR, run by TCRdb on the immunoSEQ multiplex PCR reads, gives a single entry per CDR3 protein. The top ten clones hold 0.095% to 0.13% of a sample with tens of thousands of distinct CDR3 sequences, 96% of them seen once. The sequence was collected from a human donor with multiple sclerosis. V and J are TRBV20-1 and TRBJ2-7; the match to TRBD1 covers 8 bases. Sequenced material: CD4+ T cells from PBMCs. CDR3 region: CSAGDRSPYEQYF. CDR3 sequence (DNA): TGCAGTGCTGGGGACAGGTCCCCCTACGAGCAGTACTTC.